This T cell receptor (beta chain) appears in the sequencing data of a study of blood T cell repertoires in COVID-19. The table came from immunoSEQ multiplex PCR; TCRdb's copy has only in-frame clones and leaves some out. Of about 120,000 clones listed, around four fifths are singletons. Germline V gene lookup returns CDR1 SNHLY and CDR2 FYNNEI. The V end was cut by 3 bases, the J end by 0 bases, with 12 bases between. CDR3 length equals 15 residues. This clonotype was sampled from a young man with acute or convalescent COVID-19. The chain is built from TRBV2 and TRBJ2-7, with D perhaps matching TRBD2 (6 bases). Sequencing was done on a sample of peripheral blood. The CDR3 region is CASSDPAGSSYEQYF. CDR3 coding DNA: TGTGCCAGCAGTGATCCCGCGGGGAGCTCCTACGAGCAGTACTTC.